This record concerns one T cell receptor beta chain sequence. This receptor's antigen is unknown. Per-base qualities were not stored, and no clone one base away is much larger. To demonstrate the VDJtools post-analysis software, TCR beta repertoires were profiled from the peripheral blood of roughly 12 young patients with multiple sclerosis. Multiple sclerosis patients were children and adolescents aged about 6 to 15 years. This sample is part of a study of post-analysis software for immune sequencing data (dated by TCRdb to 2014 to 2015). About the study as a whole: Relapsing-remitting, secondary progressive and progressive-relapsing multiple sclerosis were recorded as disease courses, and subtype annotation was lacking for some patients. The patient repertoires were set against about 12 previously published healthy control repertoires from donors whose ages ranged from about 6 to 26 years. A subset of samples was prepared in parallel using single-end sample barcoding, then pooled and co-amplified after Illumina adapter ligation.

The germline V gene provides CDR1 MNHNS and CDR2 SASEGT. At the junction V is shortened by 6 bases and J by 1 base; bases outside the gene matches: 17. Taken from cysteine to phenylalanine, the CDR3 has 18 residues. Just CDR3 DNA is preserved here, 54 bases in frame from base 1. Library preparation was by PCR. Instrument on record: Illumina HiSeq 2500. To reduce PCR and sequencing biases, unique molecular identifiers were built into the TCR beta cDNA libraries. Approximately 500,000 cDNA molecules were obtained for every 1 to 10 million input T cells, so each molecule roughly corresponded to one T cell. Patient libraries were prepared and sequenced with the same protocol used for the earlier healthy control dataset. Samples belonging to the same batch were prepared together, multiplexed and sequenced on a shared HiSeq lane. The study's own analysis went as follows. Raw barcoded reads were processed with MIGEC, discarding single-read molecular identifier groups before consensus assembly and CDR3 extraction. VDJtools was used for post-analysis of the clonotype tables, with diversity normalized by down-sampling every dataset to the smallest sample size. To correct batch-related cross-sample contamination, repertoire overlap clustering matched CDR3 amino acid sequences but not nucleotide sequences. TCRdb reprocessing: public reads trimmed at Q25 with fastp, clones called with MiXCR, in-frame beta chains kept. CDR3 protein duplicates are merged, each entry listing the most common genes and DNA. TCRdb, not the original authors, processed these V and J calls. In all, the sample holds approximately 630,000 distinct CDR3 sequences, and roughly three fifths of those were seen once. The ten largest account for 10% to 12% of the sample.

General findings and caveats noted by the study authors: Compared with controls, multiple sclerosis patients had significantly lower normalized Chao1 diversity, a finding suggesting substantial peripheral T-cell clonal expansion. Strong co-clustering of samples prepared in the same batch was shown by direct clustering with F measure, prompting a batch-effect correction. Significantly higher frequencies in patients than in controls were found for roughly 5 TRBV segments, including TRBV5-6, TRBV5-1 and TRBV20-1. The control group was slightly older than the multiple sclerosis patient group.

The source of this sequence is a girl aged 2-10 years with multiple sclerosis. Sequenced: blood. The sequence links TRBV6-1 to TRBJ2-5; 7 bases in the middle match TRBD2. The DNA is TGTGCCAGCAGCCGCCCGGGGGGATGGCCCCTCGGCCAAGAGACCCAGTACTTC. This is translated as CASSRPGGWPLGQETQYF.